This T cell receptor beta chain was sequenced in a study of identical twins (dated by TCRdb to 2016 to 2017). Regarding the study in general: The study deep-sequenced TCR alpha and beta repertoires from monozygotic twins, unrelated adults of various ages and cord blood to test whether fetal clonotypes persist. To rule out contamination, the twin experiments were replicated at different times with different library preparation protocols.

Every donor in the study was a healthy Caucasian. The CDR3 spans 15 residues, from the cysteine through the phenylalanine. The kept DNA is CDR3 alone, 45 bases in frame from the first base. CDR1 and CDR2 were assigned from the germline V gene as ENHRY and SYGVKD. V lost 6 bases and J lost 2 bases; the stretch between them is 14 bases long. On the study overall, not on this receptor specifically: Invariant T cells such as MAIT and iNKT could partly confound zero-insertion analyses, although diverse VJ usage argued against such confounding for most clonotypes. Compared with coincidental sharing between unrelated individuals, out-of-frame TCR alpha sequences shared between twins had an excess of sequences with low generation probability. Out-of-frame TCR alpha sharing in monozygotic twins was systematically underestimated by recombination models, whereas sharing between unrelated individuals was in agreement with the recombination models. Conclusions relied on cross-sectional statistical analysis, since the same donors could not be followed over many years. A weaker excess of twin sharing was found in beta out-of-frame sequences because the signal-to-noise ratio was lowered by fewer shared sequences. Abundant cord blood beta clonotypes had fewer insertions, young adult naive repertoires showed a similar but weaker trend, and memory repertoires showed no such trend.

Turning to this clonotype: Its antigen is currently not known. The record has no base qualities; no much larger clone is one base away.

The protocol used for the library was 5' RACE. Sequenced on an Illumina HiSeq 2000. A universal primer binding site was introduced by template switching, and a unique molecular identifier was present in the final cDNA, enabling accurate counting of TCR cDNA molecules. First-strand cDNA for TCR alpha and beta chains was synthesized from specific primers in the conserved constant-segment region. Each cDNA library was double barcoded, with a SMART-Mk sample barcode plus Illumina barcodes, to control for contamination. Two successive PCR steps introduced TruSeq adapter sequences along with Illumina sample barcodes. The Illumina HiSeq platform was used with custom primers to sequence TCR alpha and beta cDNA libraries. The paper's processing steps were these. Unique molecular identifiers were extracted from raw reads with MiGEC, and CDR3 positions were determined with MiXCR. For each individual, recombination models were inferred using an EM algorithm with the repgenHMM and IGoR tools. Shared clonotypes were analyzed with the tcR package in R, and sharing was normalized by the product of cloneset sizes. Out-of-frame nonproductive sequences were analyzed to study raw recombination free of thymic and clonal selection effects. In TCRdb, the public reads were trimmed at Q25 with fastp and aligned with MiXCR, with productive beta chains retained. Rows with a matching CDR3 protein are joined into one entry that keeps the most common DNA and genes. The V and J calls were not made by the authors but by TCRdb's processing. In all, the sample holds 1.5 million to 2 million distinct CDR3 sequences, and around a third of those were seen once. The ten largest clones capture about 0.25% of the sample.

The sequence was collected from a newborn girl in good health. Sequenced input: cord blood. The sequence joins TRBV10-3 to TRBJ1-3; D gene: possibly TRBD1, on 6 matching bases. The sequenced DNA: TGTGCCATCAGCCATGACAGGACCCCTGGAAACACCATATATTTT. This sequence encodes CAISHDRTPGNTIYF.